This TCR beta chain was recovered during a study of T cell responses to AZD1222 COVID-19 vaccine. Produced via immunoSEQ multiplex PCR; TCRdb's table is partial and in-frame only. The data show around 67,000 clones, around 80% seen once. Germline CDR1 is MNHEY and CDR2 is SVGAGI. V was cut by 11 bases and J by 2 bases, with 19 bases left in between. The CDR3 extends over 15 amino acids. Turning to this clone: The antigen remains unidentified.

Study-wide points: Reportedly, nearly half of unique spike TCRs recognized epitopes outside B.1.351/B.1.1.7 mutations.

Here the sequenced sample was peripheral blood, taken on day 0 of AZD1222 vaccination. The TCR sequence derives from an adult in good health. The chain couples TRBV6-5 to TRBJ2-1; perhaps TRBD2 as D (6 bases). The CDR3 DNA follows: TGTGCCGCTCATTCGACCGGGGGAGCCTACAATGAGCAGTTCTTC. Translating gives CAAHSTGGAYNEQFF.